A selection of T cell receptor beta chains follows, all from one sample in a study of T cells in Graves' hyperthyroidism and ophthalmopathy. TCRdb re-called the multiplex PCR reads through MiXCR, storing one row per CDR3 protein. This table has about 760,000 distinct CDR3 sequences, 35% appearing once. Source material: blood. The receptors here all came from a woman aged 40 to 49 with Graves' hyperthyroidism. CDR3s include the opening cysteine and the closing phenylalanine or tryptophan. Fields, in order: D gene, J gene, V gene, clone size, CDR3 protein, CDR3 DNA. The D gene is left open where the match is weak. Size tells how often a clone was seen (once, few, many) or the class of an expanded clone, and some rows leave it out.

D gene: TRBD2; J gene: TRBJ2-7; V gene: TRBV20-1; clone size: .; CDR3 protein: CSARSGTSGNEQYF; CDR3 DNA: TGCAGTGCTCGCTCCGGGACTAGCGGAAACGAGCAGTACTTC
D gene: .; J gene: TRBJ1-2; V gene: TRBV6-1; clone size: .; CDR3 protein: CASSYGPSTARYGYTF; CDR3 DNA: TGTGCCAGCAGTTATGGTCCGTCGACGGCCCGCTATGGCTACACCTTC
D gene: .; J gene: TRBJ2-2; V gene: TRBV5-1; clone size: few; CDR3 protein: CASSLALTGNTGELFF; CDR3 DNA: TGCGCCAGCAGCTTGGCCTTGACGGGGAACACCGGGGAGCTGTTTTTT
D gene: TRBD2; J gene: TRBJ2-1; V gene: TRBV9; clone size: .; CDR3 protein: CASSLSGIHEQFF; CDR3 DNA: TGTGCCAGCAGCCTCAGCGGGATCCATGAGCAGTTCTTC
D gene: .; J gene: TRBJ2-5; V gene: TRBV3-2; clone size: few; CDR3 protein: CASSQGLAGERETQYF; CDR3 DNA: TGTGCCAGCAGCCAAGGCTTAGCGGGAGAGCGGGAGACCCAGTACTTC
D gene: TRBD2; J gene: TRBJ2-7; V gene: TRBV2; clone size: .; CDR3 protein: CASSPSGSGYHEQYF; CDR3 DNA: TGTGCCAGCAGTCCTAGCGGGAGCGGCTATCACGAGCAGTACTTC
D gene: .; J gene: TRBJ2-7; V gene: TRBV15; clone size: .; CDR3 protein: CATSPRQHLYEQYF; CDR3 DNA: TGTGCCACCAGCCCGCGGCAGCACCTCTACGAGCAGTACTTC
D gene: .; J gene: TRBJ2-7; V gene: TRBV20-1; clone size: many; CDR3 protein: CSARIPDYSYEQYF; CDR3 DNA: TGCAGTGCTAGAATTCCGGACTACTCCTACGAGCAGTACTTC
D gene: .; J gene: TRBJ1-2; V gene: TRBV12-3/TRBV12-4; clone size: many; CDR3 protein: CASSRLGESYGYTF; CDR3 DNA: TGTGCCAGCAGTCGGCTGGGTGAATCCTATGGCTACACCTTC
D gene: .; J gene: TRBJ2-5; V gene: TRBV10-3; clone size: many; CDR3 protein: CAISENSGGETQYF; CDR3 DNA: TGTGCCATCAGTGAGAACAGCGGTGGGGAGACCCAGTACTTC
D gene: .; J gene: TRBJ2-5; V gene: TRBV2; clone size: many; CDR3 protein: CASTSQETQYF; CDR3 DNA: TGTGCCAGTACTAGTCAAGAGACCCAGTACTTC
D gene: .; J gene: TRBJ2-2; V gene: TRBV2; clone size: .; CDR3 protein: CVSKYIAVNTGELFF; CDR3 DNA: TGTGTCAGCAAGTATATAGCGGTGAACACCGGGGAGCTGTTTTTT
D gene: TRBD1; J gene: TRBJ1-2; V gene: TRBV6-5; clone size: few; CDR3 protein: CASSYDRGKGYTF; CDR3 DNA: TGTGCCAGCAGTTACGACAGGGGAAAGGGCTACACCTTC
D gene: .; J gene: TRBJ1-2; V gene: TRBV12-3/TRBV12-4; clone size: many; CDR3 protein: CASRSTAYGYTF; CDR3 DNA: TGTGCCAGCAGGTCGACGGCCTATGGCTACACCTTC
D gene: .; J gene: TRBJ1-1; V gene: TRBV6-2/TRBV6-3; clone size: .; CDR3 protein: CASSYGRYTEAFF; CDR3 DNA: TGTGCCAGCAGCTACGGACGGTACACTGAAGCTTTCTTT
D gene: .; J gene: TRBJ2-5; V gene: TRBV7-2; clone size: .; CDR3 protein: CASSSGQIQYF; CDR3 DNA: TGTGCCAGCAGCTCCGGACAGATCCAGTACTTC
D gene: TRBD1; J gene: TRBJ2-2; V gene: TRBV14; clone size: .; CDR3 protein: CASGGQGWTGELFF; CDR3 DNA: TGTGCCAGCGGGGGACAGGGGTGGACCGGGGAGCTGTTTTTT
D gene: TRBD1; J gene: TRBJ1-3; V gene: TRBV19; clone size: many; CDR3 protein: CASSDRGTGNTIYF; CDR3 DNA: TGTGCCAGCAGCGACAGGGGAACTGGAAACACCATATATTTT
D gene: .; J gene: TRBJ1-2; V gene: TRBV4-1; clone size: many; CDR3 protein: CASSQDPGNPYGYTF; CDR3 DNA: TGCGCCAGCAGCCAAGATCCTGGCAACCCCTATGGCTACACCTTC
D gene: .; J gene: TRBJ2-5; V gene: TRBV7-3; clone size: .; CDR3 protein: CASSQEAVVGGETQYF; CDR3 DNA: TGCGCCAGCAGCCAAGAAGCTGTAGTGGGCGGGGAGACCCAGTACTTC
D gene: .; J gene: TRBJ1-2; V gene: TRBV7-2; clone size: .; CDR3 protein: CASSLRGGEGCTF; CDR3 DNA: TGTGCCAGCAGCTTAAGGGGCGGGGAAGGCTGCACCTTC
D gene: .; J gene: TRBJ2-2; V gene: TRBV15; clone size: .; CDR3 protein: CATSRTSGELFF; CDR3 DNA: TGTGCCACCAGCAGGACTAGCGGGGAGCTGTTTTTT
D gene: .; J gene: TRBJ2-7; V gene: TRBV10-3; clone size: .; CDR3 protein: CASRGSDRNYEQYF; CDR3 DNA: TGTGCCAGCAGAGGCTCGGACAGAAACTACGAGCAGTACTTC
D gene: TRBD1; J gene: TRBJ2-2; V gene: TRBV10-3; clone size: many; CDR3 protein: CAIREIDRGELFF; CDR3 DNA: TGTGCCATCAGGGAGATTGACAGGGGCGAGCTGTTTTTT
D gene: .; J gene: TRBJ2-7; V gene: TRBV29-1; clone size: many; CDR3 protein: CSVDEGSYEQYF; CDR3 DNA: TGCAGCGTTGACGAGGGCTCCTACGAGCAGTACTTC
D gene: .; J gene: TRBJ1-6; V gene: TRBV25-1; clone size: .; CDR3 protein: CASSRVGVLNSPLHF; CDR3 DNA: TGTGCCAGCAGTAGGGTCGGGGTCCTGAATTCACCCCTCCACTTT
D gene: TRBD2; J gene: TRBJ2-7; V gene: TRBV5-1; clone size: .; CDR3 protein: CASSVAGGTFYEQYF; CDR3 DNA: TGCGCCAGCAGCGTAGCGGGAGGAACCTTTTACGAGCAGTACTTC
D gene: TRBD1; J gene: TRBJ2-7; V gene: TRBV25-1; clone size: .; CDR3 protein: CASVALRTGSYEQYF; CDR3 DNA: TGTGCCAGCGTTGCTCTTAGGACAGGATCCTACGAGCAGTACTTC
D gene: .; J gene: TRBJ1-1; V gene: TRBV29-1; clone size: many; CDR3 protein: CSVPPQGNTEAFF; CDR3 DNA: TGCAGCGTTCCCCCACAGGGGAACACTGAAGCTTTCTTT